The 30 T cell receptor beta chains below were found in one sample sequenced in a study of glioma-infiltrating T cells. Amplification of TCR alpha and beta CDR3 regions from RNA used iRepertoire nested multiplex PCR. A single record per CDR3 protein comes from TCRdb applying MiXCR to the multiplex PCR reads. The sample carries approximately 88,000 distinct CDR3 sequences, 23% recorded once. The sequencing sample was made of glioma tissue, nonneoplastic brain tissue, or PBMCs (not recorded which). The receptors shown here come from a human donor with low-grade glioma or glioblastoma, undergoing nonglioma brain surgery, or in good health (not recorded which).

This clonotype occurred once. A much larger clone is a single base away; this may be a read error. This sequence joins TRBV15 and TRBJ2-5, with D perhaps matching TRBD1 (6 bases). The V and J ends lost 5 bases and 2 bases respectively, with 15 bases between them. The CDR3 length is 15 residues. Per germline, CDR1 LNHNV and CDR2 YYDKDF (reference sequence). This chain's CDR3 is CATSGRDRLQETQYF. In nucleotides, the CDR3 is TGTGCCACCAGCGGCCGAGACAGGTTACAAGAGACCCAGTACTTC.

This clonotype was counted many times. The J gene is TRBJ2-1, the V gene TRBV6-1, with 9 bases identical to TRBD2. Per the germline V gene, CDR1 is MNHNS and CDR2 is SASEGT. V dropped 8 bases and J dropped 7; count of bases not matched to a gene: 15. The CDR3 spans 16 residues. CDR3 amino acids: CASADSAGGSGNEQFF. CDR3 coding DNA: TGTGCCAGCGCCGATTCGGCGGGAGGGAGCGGGAATGAGCAGTTCTTC.

This clonotype showed up just a few times. The V call is TRBV6-6, the J call TRBJ2-3; 7 bases map to TRBD2. Germline V gives CDR1 MNHNY, CDR2 SVGAGI (reference sequence). There are 16 residues in the CDR3. Unmatched junction bases numbered 8, after V lost 5 bases and J lost 0 bases. The CDR3 DNA follows: TGTGCCAGCAGTACCCGTGGGACTACTAGCACAGATACGCAGTATTTT. This translates into CASSTRGTTSTDTQYF.

The J gene is TRBJ2-7, the V gene TRBV5-1, with D tentatively TRBD1 (6 bases). V lost 4 bases and J lost 7, with 15 bases in between. Germline CDR1 SGHRS, CDR2 YFSETQ. The length of the CDR3 is 13 residues. The DNA of the CDR3 is TGCGCCAGCAGCCCCTCAGGGGCCCAGGAGCAGTACTTC. Amino acids: CASSPSGAQEQYF. The whole variable domain, filled in from reference TRBV5-1 and TRBJ2-7, reads KAGVTQTPRYLIKTRGQQVTLSCSPISGHRSVSWYQQTPGQGLQFLFEYFSETQRNKGNFPGRFSGRQFSNSRSEMNVSTLELGDSALYLCASSPSGAQEQYFGPGTRLTVT.

The V call is TRBV12-3 or TRBV12-4, the J call TRBJ2-3, with a tentative D call TRBD2 (7 bases). This CDR3 comprises 14 residues. The germline V and J ends were trimmed by 10 bases and 2 bases, with 16 bases remaining between them. The CDR3 sequence is CAITRGALTDTQYF. The CDR3 DNA sequence: TGTGCCATCACTCGGGGGGCCCTCACAGATACGCAGTATTTT.

Turning to this clonotype: A read error may produce the germline difference seen at one junction end. The rearrangement uses TRBV7-2 and TRBJ2-6, with D possibly matching TRBD1 (5 bases). CDR3 length: 17 residues. Germline CDR1 and CDR2: SGHTA and FQGNSA. In DNA form, the CDR3 reads TGTGCCAGCAGCTTAGACGGAACCAACTCTGGGGCCAACGTCCTGAATTTC. Translating gives CASSLDGTNSGANVLNF.

This clonotype appeared a few times. This chain's CDR3 is CASRRRVGDTEAFF. In nucleotides, the CDR3 is TGTGCCAGCAGGCGCAGGGTTGGGGACACTGAAGCTTTCTTT. This rearrangement joins TRBV12-3 or TRBV12-4 to TRBJ1-1; tentative D call: TRBD1 (5 bases). The CDR3 is 14 amino acids. Trimming pared 6 bases from V and 3 bases from J, leaving 14 bases between.

This clonotype was observed many times. The genes are TRBV6-1 and TRBJ2-2, with D possibly matching TRBD2 (5 bases). Trimming took off 5 bases at V and 5 bases at J, with 15 bases between the two ends. The CDR3 runs 15 residues. CDR1 and CDR2 (germline): MNHNS, SASEGT. The CDR3 coding sequence is TGTGCCAGCAGTTCCTATGCCCCGGGGACCGGGGAGCTGTTTTTT. Translating gives CASSSYAPGTGELFF.

This clonotype was observed many times. V and J are TRBV20-1 and TRBJ2-1; the D is unclear. The germline V gene has CDR1 DFQATT and CDR2 SNEGSKA (reference sequence). V lost 2 bases, J lost 4 bases, and 0 bases lay in between. This CDR3 has 10 amino acids. CDR3 amino acids: CSARYNEQFF. The CDR3 DNA follows: TGCAGTGCTAGATACAATGAGCAGTTCTTC.

The V gene is TRBV6-5, the J gene TRBJ1-5; a weak D match, TRBD1 (5 bases). V was cut by 6 bases and J by 7 bases, with 19 bases left in between. The CDR3 spans 15 residues. Looked up from germline, CDR1 is MNHEY and CDR2 is SVGAGI. The CDR3 here is CASRAPGAAWQPQHF. For the CDR3, the DNA is TGTGCCAGCAGAGCCCCCGGGGCGGCGTGGCAGCCCCAGCATTTT.

With regard to this clonotype: One base away lies a much larger clone, so this may be a sequencing read error. The CDR3 carries no conserved terminal phenylalanine or tryptophan, so it likely arises from a read error. The chain recombines TRBV4-1 with TRBJ2-7; 8 bases are shared with TRBD2. The V gene's germline CDR1 is MGHRA and CDR2 YSYEKL. CDR3 size: 15 residues. V lost 5 bases, J lost 4 bases, and 10 bases stayed unmatched. The CDR3 DNA sequence: TGCGCCAGCAGCTCAGCGGGAGTTCATCGGTACGAGCAGTACTTA. Translation gives CASSSAGVHRYEQYL.

V usage is TRBV7-8 and J usage is TRBJ2-2; the match to TRBD1 covers 11 bases. V shed 1 base, J shed 10 bases, and the junction held 8 bases outside the gene matches. Germline V lookup: CDR1 SGHVS, CDR2 FQNEAQ. The CDR3 spans 16 residues. The DNA for the CDR3 is TGTGCCAGCAGCTTAGGGGGGACAGGGGGTAATGTGGAGCTGTTTTTT. Protein sequence: CASSLGGTGGNVELFF.

V and J are TRBV18 and TRBJ1-3, with D unresolved. The V gene's germline CDR1 is KGHSH and CDR2 LQKENI. V dropped 4 bases and J dropped 0 bases, with 13 bases sitting between them. CDR3 size: 16 residues. For the CDR3, the DNA is TGTGCCAGCTCACGCACCGGGCCAGACTCTGGAAACACCATATATTTT. Translated: CASSRTGPDSGNTIYF.

This clonotype was counted many times. The chain joins TRBV6-1 to TRBJ1-2; D gene ambiguous. The CDR3 spans 18 residues. V lost 5 bases and J lost 0, with 22 bases in between. Germline-derived CDR1 and CDR2 are MNHNS and SASEGT. The CDR3 here is CASSSSPGRRHSNYGYTF. The DNA of the CDR3 is TGTGCCAGCAGTTCCAGCCCCGGACGGCGCCACTCTAACTATGGCTACACCTTC.

The chain recombines TRBV4-1 with TRBJ1-1, with 10 bases aligning to TRBD1. The CDR3 extends over 15 amino acids. Germline-derived CDR1 and CDR2 are MGHRA and YSYEKL. J was trimmed by 1 base and V by 4 bases; bases with no gene match: 3. The CDR3 coding sequence is TGCGCCAGCAGCCCAAGGACAGGGGGGAACACTGAAGCTTTCTTT. It specifies CASSPRTGGNTEAFF.

This clonotype turned up a few times. V usage is TRBV5-1 and J usage is TRBJ2-1; 8 bases map to TRBD2. This CDR3 contains 15 residues. After removal of 6 bases from V and 2 bases from J, the junction contained 7 bases not matched to a gene. Germline V gives CDR1 SGHRS, CDR2 YFSETQ. The CDR3 region has the DNA TGCGCCAGCACAAATGCGGGGGGCCCCTACAATGAGCAGTTCTTC. Amino acid sequence: CASTNAGGPYNEQFF.

In this sample, this clonotype is medium-sized (0.01 to 0.1%). The chain carries TRBV27 and TRBJ2-1; the D gene could be TRBD1 or TRBD2 (5 bases each). V was pared by 3 bases and J by 5 bases, with 11 bases between. There are 14 residues in the CDR3. Per the germline V gene, CDR1 is MNHEY and CDR2 is SMNVEV (reference sequence). In nucleotides, the CDR3 is TGTGCCAGCAGTTTCGGCGTGGGACACAATGAGCAGTTCTTC. Protein product: CASSFGVGHNEQFF.

This clonotype showed up many times. This rearrangement joins TRBV7-2 to TRBJ1-2, with a weak D call TRBD1 (5 bases). From germline, CDR1 is SGHTA and CDR2 FQGNSA. Deletions cut 3 bases from V and 0 bases from J, with 5 bases between. There are 13 residues in the CDR3. The DNA for the CDR3 is TGTGCCAGCAGCTTGGGGGCTAACTATGGCTACACCTTC. Translating it yields CASSLGANYGYTF.

In this sample, this clonotype turned up many times. The chain couples TRBV7-2 to TRBJ2-5, with D uncertain. V lost 6 bases and J lost 0, with 8 bases in between. CDR1 and CDR2 from the germline V gene are SGHTA and FQGNSA. CDR3 length equals 13 residues. The CDR3 loop reads CASSFEYQETQYF. The CDR3 DNA reads as TGTGCCAGCAGTTTCGAGTACCAAGAGACCCAGTACTTC.

This clonotype was seen many times. V and J are TRBV20-1 and TRBJ2-1; D is possibly TRBD2 (6 bases). CDR3 length: 13 amino acids. Germline CDR1 is DFQATT and CDR2 is SNEGSKA (reference sequence). The germline V and J ends were trimmed by 1 base and 9 bases, with 13 bases remaining between them. The CDR3 loop is CSARASTGVEQFF. CDR3 nucleotides: TGCAGTGCTAGAGCATCCACGGGGGTTGAGCAGTTCTTC.

J is TRBJ2-5 and V is TRBV19; 7 nucleotides line up with TRBD1. Germline V gene data show CDR1 as LNHDA and CDR2 as SQIVND (reference sequence). There are 17 residues in the CDR3. Germline trimming cut 3 bases from V and 0 bases from J; bases unmatched to any gene: 10. The CDR3 sequence: CASSIRPGQLYQETQYF. CDR3 DNA: TGTGCCAGTAGTATTCGCCCGGGACAGTTATACCAAGAGACCCAGTACTTC.

This chain links TRBV5-1 with TRBJ2-1; 7 bases fit TRBD2. The germline CDR1 and CDR2 sequences are SGHRS and YFSETQ. The CDR3 runs 17 residues. V trimming: 4 bases; J trimming: 7 bases; junction bases outside the gene matches: 17. The chain's CDR3 is CASSPAGLLEGGNEQFF. The DNA for the CDR3 is TGCGCCAGCAGCCCCGCGGGGTTACTAGAGGGAGGGAATGAGCAGTTCTTC.

The rearrangement joins TRBV29-1 to TRBJ1-5, with D possibly matching TRBD1 (6 bases). The CDR3 consists of 13 residues. V lost 4 bases, J lost 7 bases, and 14 bases lay in between. Germline loops: CDR1 SQVTM, CDR2 ANQGSEA. CDR3 DNA sequence: TGCAGCGTTGCGGCGGGGGCCCGGCAGCCCCAGCATTTT. Translating gives CSVAAGARQPQHF.

This chain uses TRBV19 with TRBJ1-2, with TRBD1 matching 7 bases. The CDR3 extends over 12 amino acids. Germline CDR1 and CDR2: LNHDA and SQIVND (reference sequence). J gave up 5 bases and V 7 bases, and 4 bases lay outside the gene matches. CDR3 sequence: CASNDREYGYTF. The CDR3 nucleotides read TGTGCCAGTAATGACAGGGAATATGGCTACACCTTC.

As for this clonotype: A junction boundary mismatches the germline segment, possibly from a read error. The chain couples TRBV20-1 to TRBJ2-3, with TRBD2 identical over 8 bases. Germline V gene sequence: CDR1 DFQATT, CDR2 SNEGSKA (reference sequence). There are 14 residues in the CDR3. The CDR3 region has the DNA TGCAGTGTTGCGAGCGGGGGAGGCACAGATACACAGTATTTT. It codes for CSVASGGGTDTQYF.

This clonotype has ten or more counts. The chain has TRBV10-1 and TRBJ1-1; D call uncertain. V lost 3 bases and J 6 bases, leaving 11 bases between the germline ends. The CDR3 is made up of 13 amino acids. Germline CDR1 reads WNHNN; CDR2 reads SYGVQD (reference sequence). The CDR3 loop reads CASSENLVAEAFF. The CDR3 DNA reads TGCGCCAGCAGTGAAAATTTGGTGGCTGAAGCTTTCTTT.

This clonotype has a count of ten or more. The rearrangement links TRBV12-3 or TRBV12-4 to TRBJ1-1; tentative D call: TRBD1 (6 bases). Trimming removed 6 bases from V and 5 bases from J, with 16 bases in between. There are 14 residues in the CDR3. In nucleotides, the CDR3 is TGTGCCAGCAGCCCAATCCAGGGGAGGACTGAAGCTTTCTTT. Translating gives CASSPIQGRTEAFF.

The sample holds many counts of this clonotype. The genes are TRBV20-1 and TRBJ1-3; D not resolved. The germline V gene has CDR1 DFQATT and CDR2 SNEGSKA (reference sequence). V lost 6 bases, J lost 4 bases, and 7 bases lay in between. The CDR3 totals 11 residues. CDR3 sequence (DNA): TGCAGTGCGCCGCAGGGAAACACCATATATTTT. It is translated as CSAPQGNTIYF.

Sample share makes this clonotype medium-sized. This chain links TRBV20-1 with TRBJ1-2, with a possible D match to TRBD1 (6 bases). The V end lost 1 base, the J end lost 1 base, and 7 bases lay between the germline ends. The CDR3 is made up of 13 amino acids. CDR1 and CDR2 (germline): DFQATT, SNEGSKA (reference sequence). Written as DNA, the CDR3 is TGCAGTGCTAGAGGACAGGATAACTATGGCTACACCTTC. Translation gives CSARGQDNYGYTF.

This clonotype was recorded only once. A read error is possible here, since a much larger clone lies one base away. The chain links TRBV20-1 to TRBJ2-5, with D perhaps matching TRBD2 (5 bases). CDR1 is DFQATT, CDR2 SNEGSKA, per germline (reference sequence). This CDR3 has 17 amino acids. The CDR3 reads CGAKGGRGRLRNGTQYF. The CDR3 DNA reads as TGCGGTGCTAAAGGAGGCCGAGGGCGCCTAAGAAACGGAACCCAGTACTTC.